This entry describes one T cell receptor beta chain. Authors' data handling: Amplification from reference gene primers served as the basis for estimated nucleated cell counts. The assay was immunoSEQ multiplex PCR, and TCRdb's table has in-frame clones only and misses some. Clone size and the V and J calls come from that table; the DNA yielded D and trimming. This table has approximately 31,000 clones, about 85% appearing once. This CDR3 is built from 14 residues. Per the germline V gene, CDR1 is SGHRS and CDR2 is YFSETQ. V shed 1 base and J shed 2 bases, with 9 bases lying between them. The data are from a study of blood T cell repertoires in COVID-19. Study details: Sites in the United States, Italy and Spain provided acute and convalescent COVID-19 samples. Nucleic acid was either cDNA or gDNA, and it came from T cells, B-cell-depleted T cells, or PBMCs.

The sequence derives from a woman aged 60-70 years with active COVID-19. The sequenced sample was peripheral blood. J is TRBJ2-5 and V is TRBV5-1, with D uncertain. The CDR3 region is CASSLNGEQETQYF. CDR3 DNA sequence: TGCGCCAGCAGCTTGAATGGTGAGCAAGAGACCCAGTACTTC. Full variable domain (rest looked up from reference TRBV5-1 and TRBJ2-5): KAGVTQTPRYLIKTRGQQVTLSCSPISGHRSVSWYQQTPGQGLQFLFEYFSETQRNKGNFPGRFSGRQFSNSRSEMNVSTLELGDSALYLCASSLNGEQETQYFGPGTRLLVL.